These 8 T cell receptor beta chains share one sample of origin, sequenced in a study of T cells in localized non-small cell lung cancer. Sequenced by immunoSEQ multiplex PCR; TCRdb stores in-frame clones only, minus some. The sample shows some 39,000 clones, about nine tenths of them seen only once. Material: peripheral blood mononuclear cells, obtained before any cancer treatment. Receptors were obtained from a male donor at least 60 years old with stage II lung adenocarcinoma.

The rearrangement uses TRBV2 and TRBJ1-1, with 7 bases that match TRBD1. The V gene's germline CDR1 is SNHLY and CDR2 FYNNEI. CDR3 length: 14 amino acids. J lost 3 bases, V lost 6 bases, and 7 bases had no gene match. The CDR3 reads CASRGQSGDTEAFF. The DNA for the CDR3 is TGTGCCAGCAGGGGACAGTCGGGAGACACTGAAGCTTTCTTT.

The V gene is TRBV5-1, the J gene TRBJ1-5, with TRBD1 identical over 8 bases. The V and J ends lost 0 bases and 6 bases, in that order; junction bases with no gene match: 5. The CDR3 consists of 15 residues. The V gene's germline CDR1 is SGHRS and CDR2 YFSETQ. The DNA for the CDR3 is TGCGCCAGCAGCTTGGATGGACAGGGATTTCAGCCCCAGCATTTT. This gives the protein CASSLDGQGFQPQHF.

The chain uses TRBV18 and TRBJ2-5; D ambiguous. The germline V and J ends were trimmed by 5 bases and 2 bases, with 9 bases remaining between them. Germline lookup yields CDR1 KGHSH and CDR2 LQKENI. This CDR3 has 13 residues. The CDR3 DNA reads as TGTGCCAGCTCAGTAATATTACAAGAGACCCAGTACTTC. Translating gives CASSVILQETQYF.

V is TRBV7-6 and J is TRBJ1-2; 12 positions match TRBD1. CDR3 length equals 15 residues. The germline V gene has CDR1 SGHVS and CDR2 FNYEAQ. J was trimmed by 3 bases and V by 5 bases; bases with no gene match: 4. The CDR3 loop reads CASSLGTGGDYGYTF. The DNA for the CDR3 is TGTGCCAGCAGCCTCGGGACAGGGGGCGACTATGGCTACACCTTC.

The chain joins TRBV30 to TRBJ1-6, with unresolved D. This CDR3 contains 17 residues. CDR1 and CDR2 from the germline V gene are GTSNPN and SVGIG (reference sequence). V lost 0 bases to trimming and J lost 10 bases, with 22 bases between them. CDR3 amino acids: CAWSVQYARPRQSPLHF. DNA for the CDR3: TGTGCCTGGAGTGTACAGTACGCGCGGCCTCGGCAGTCACCCCTCCACTTT.

The chain is built from TRBV27 and TRBJ2-2; D not resolved. Germline assignment: CDR1 MNHEY and CDR2 SMNVEV (reference sequence). V was shortened by 8 bases and J by 2 bases, with 12 bases between the two germline ends. This CDR3 has 14 amino acids. The chain's CDR3 is CASGIKPNTGELFF. CDR3 nucleotide sequence: TGTGCCAGCGGCATTAAGCCTAACACCGGGGAGCTGTTTTTT.

The chain couples TRBV7-2 to TRBJ1-3; TRBD1 matches 7 bases. The germline CDR1 and CDR2 sequences are SGHTA and FQGNSA. V was clipped by 5 bases and J by 2 bases; unmatched bases: 9. The CDR3 consists of 16 residues. Here the CDR3 reads CASSTPKGATGNTIYF. Here the CDR3 DNA reads TGTGCCAGCAGCACACCCAAGGGGGCAACTGGAAACACCATATATTTT. Full variable domain (remainder filled in from reference TRBV7-2 and TRBJ1-3): GAGVSQSPSNKVTEKGKDVELRCDPISGHTALYWYRQSLGQGLEFLIYFQGNSAPDKSGLPSDRFSAERTGGSVSTLTIQRTQQEDSAVYLCASSTPKGATGNTIYFGEGSWLTVV.

The chain uses TRBV6-1 and TRBJ2-3, with 7 nucleotides matching TRBD2. The ends lost 1 base at V and 0 bases at J; junction bases unmatched: 4. Germline CDR1 reads MNHNS; CDR2 reads SASEGT. CDR3 length equals 16 residues. The CDR3 region has the DNA TGTGCCAGCAGTGAAGGGACTAGTACTAGCACAGATACGCAGTATTTT. It is translated as CASSEGTSTSTDTQYF.